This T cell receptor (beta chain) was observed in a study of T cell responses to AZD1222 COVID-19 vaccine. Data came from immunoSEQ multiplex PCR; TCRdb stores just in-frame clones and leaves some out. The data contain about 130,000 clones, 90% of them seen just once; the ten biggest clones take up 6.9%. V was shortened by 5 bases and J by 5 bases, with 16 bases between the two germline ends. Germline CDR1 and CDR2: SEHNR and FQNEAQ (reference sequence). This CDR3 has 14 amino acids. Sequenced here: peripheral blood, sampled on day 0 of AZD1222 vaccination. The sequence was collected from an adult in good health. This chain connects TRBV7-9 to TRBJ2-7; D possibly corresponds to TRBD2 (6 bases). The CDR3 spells CASSLARGFHEQYF. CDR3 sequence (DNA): TGTGCCAGCAGCCTTGCGCGGGGTTTCCACGAGCAGTACTTC.